Below, one T cell receptor (beta chain) is given with its context. Its antigen is undetermined. Regulatory T cells were sorted from thawed PBMCs rested overnight at 37°C with 200 IU/ml IL-2. This entry comes from a study of Tregs in tolerant kidney transplant recipients. Study-wide findings and caveats: No direct test of biological reproducibility was done here. Antigen-driven expansion was suggested because donor-specific Tregs expanded more than all Tregs in tolerant patients. Activated donor B cell expansion appeared to reveal the most relevant donor-specific TCRbeta repertoire.

The CDR3 sequence is 18 residues long. V lost 5 bases to trimming and J lost 3 bases; unmatched junction nucleotides: 9. Germline assignment: CDR1 SGHTA and CDR2 FQGNSA. TCRdb's table, derived via immunoSEQ multiplex PCR, lists solely in-frame clones and lacks some. The profile covers about 61,000 clones, with 70% to 90% appearing a single time and 2.1% taken by the ten largest. The TCR was taken from a human donor who received a combined kidney and bone marrow transplant. The chain links TRBV7-2 to TRBJ2-3; 15 nucleotides line up with TRBD2. The material was Tregs from blood, obtained before the transplant. CDR3 nucleotides: TGTGCCAGCAGCGCCCGGACTAGCGGGGGGGGTTCGACAGATACGCAGTATTTT. Translation: CASSARTSGGGSTDTQYF.